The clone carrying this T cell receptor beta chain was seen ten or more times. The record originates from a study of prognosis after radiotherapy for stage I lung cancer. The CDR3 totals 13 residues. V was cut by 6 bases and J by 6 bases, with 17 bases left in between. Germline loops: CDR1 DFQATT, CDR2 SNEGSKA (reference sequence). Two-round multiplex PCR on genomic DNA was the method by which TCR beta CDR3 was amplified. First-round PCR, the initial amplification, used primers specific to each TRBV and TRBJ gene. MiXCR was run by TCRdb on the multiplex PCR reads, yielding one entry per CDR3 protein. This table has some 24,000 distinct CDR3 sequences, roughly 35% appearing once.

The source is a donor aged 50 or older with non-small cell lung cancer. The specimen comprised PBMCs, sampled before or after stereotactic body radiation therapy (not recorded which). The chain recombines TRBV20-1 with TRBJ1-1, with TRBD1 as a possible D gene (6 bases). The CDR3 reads CSADRGDVAEAFF. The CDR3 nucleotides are TGCAGTGCCGATAGGGGGGATGTCGCTGAAGCTTTCTTT.